This T cell receptor (beta chain) was obtained from a study of cytomegalovirus exposure and HLA in healthy donors. This clone was seen more than once but under ten times. Its target is not known. Trimming cost V 4 bases and J 6 bases, with 19 bases left between them. The CDR3 covers 15 residues. Study-wide findings and caveats: A later analysis linked a missense variant in DCLRE1C to the trimming of TCR beta V and J genes. Per a later analysis, HLA-associated TCR beta chains showed more clonal expansion than other, equally common TCR beta chains.

Primers included in the PCR were 60 Vbeta and 13 Jbeta primers. The data were produced by immunoSEQ multiplex PCR, yet TCRdb's version contains in-frame clones alone and is incomplete. This table holds over 75,000 clones, over 60% found once. This TCR was sampled from a female donor in good health and CMV-seronegative. The chain recombines TRBV5-3 with TRBJ1-1; possibly TRBD1 for D (5 bases). TRBV5-3 is an ORF, with its function uncertain. Sequencing was performed on PBMCs. The CDR3 loop is CARSQAVRECSEAFF. The CDR3 nucleotides read TGTGCCAGAAGCCAGGCCGTCAGGGAATGCTCTGAAGCTTTCTTT.